This T cell receptor beta chain was captured in a study of shared clonotypes between healthy human individuals. Points from the study as a whole: Only blood samples were collected, and tissue repertoires likely differ. Deeper or shallower sequencing was expected to change how clonotypes are shared among donors. The represented genetic and exposure-history diversity was limited by the small number of donors.

Unsorted PBMC DNA underwent sequencing on ten immunoSEQ deep assay plates. Data came from immunoSEQ multiplex PCR; TCRdb stores just in-frame clones and leaves some out. The sample records 450,000 to 500,000 clones, about 72% being singletons. Comments on this clone: What it recognizes is unknown.

This receptor was obtained from a woman in her thirties or forties in good health. Some clones in this sample may be carry-over from other donors' samples. Material for sequencing was PBMCs.

CDR3 sequence (DNA): TGTGCCAGCAGTGAACTAGCGGGTCCCAACGAGCAGTACTTC. Its translation is CASSELAGPNEQYF. This chain uses TRBV6-1 with TRBJ2-7; 8 bases align to TRBD2. The germline CDR1 and CDR2 sequences are MNHNS and SASEGT. CDR3 length: 14 amino acids. J was trimmed by 5 bases and V by 2 bases; bases with no gene match: 5.